This section outlines one T cell receptor beta chain sequence together with its context. Antigen specificity is unknown. This entry comes from a study of OX40 agonist ivuxolimab in advanced cancers. Turning to the study itself: At doses from 0.01 to 10 mg/kg, patients were given intravenous ivuxolimab every 2 weeks. Allowance was made for prior anti-PD-1, anti-PD-L1 or anti-CTLA-4 therapy, and 40% to 45% had some.

The CDR3 consists of 15 residues. Germline V lookup: CDR1 SGHNT, CDR2 YYREEE (reference sequence). Trimming took off 0 bases at V and 0 bases at J, with 8 bases between the two ends. The protocol was immunoSEQ multiplex PCR, while the TCRdb copy is restricted to in-frame clones and leaves out a portion. The sample has some 51,000 clones; 70% to 80% are singletons. Study-wide results and caveats: The average count of expanded clones was higher among CD8+ T cells than among CD4+.

The cohort excluded patients with autoimmune disease history or systemic immunosuppression. This specimen consisted of CD4+ or CD8+ T cells sorted from blood, obtained in a trial of the OX40 agonist ivuxolimab. The source of this sequence is an adult with an advanced solid tumor such as melanoma, head and neck, liver or kidney cancer. This sequence joins TRBV5-4 and TRBJ2-3; no clear D gene. The CDR3 loop reads CASSLDGGSTDTQYF. The CDR3 DNA reads TGTGCCAGCAGCTTGGACGGTGGAAGCACAGATACGCAGTATTTT.